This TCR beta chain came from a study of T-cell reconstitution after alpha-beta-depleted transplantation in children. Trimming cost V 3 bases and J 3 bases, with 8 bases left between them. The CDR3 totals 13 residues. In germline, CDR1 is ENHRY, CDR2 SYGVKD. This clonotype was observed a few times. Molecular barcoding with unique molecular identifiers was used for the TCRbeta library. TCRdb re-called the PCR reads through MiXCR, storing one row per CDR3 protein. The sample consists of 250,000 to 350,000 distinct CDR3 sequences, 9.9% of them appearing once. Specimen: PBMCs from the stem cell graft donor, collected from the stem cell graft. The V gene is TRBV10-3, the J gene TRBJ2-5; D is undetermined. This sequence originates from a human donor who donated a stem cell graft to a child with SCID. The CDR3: CAISEHDKETQYF. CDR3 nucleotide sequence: TGTGCCATCAGTGAACACGATAAAGAGACCCAGTACTTC.